Listed below are T cell receptor beta chains from one sample, sequenced in a study of metastatic and nonmetastatic thyroid tumors. MiXCR was used by TCRdb to re-call the PCR reads. This sample has around 28,000 clones; roughly 16% occur once, and the top ten carry over 3.5%. Source material: blood. These receptors were collected from a female donor with papillary thyroid cancer or a benign thyroid nodule (not recorded which). Some clones in this sample may be carry-over from other donors' samples. Each CDR3 is given with its conserved first and last residue. A D gene is named only where the DNA matches it firmly. Clone size is shown for a subset of rows, as once, few, many or a class of expanded clone.

clone size: many; D gene: TRBD2; J gene: TRBJ2-3; V gene: TRBV20-1; CDR3 DNA: TGCAGTGCCACCGGGACTAGCGGGAGTCTCGATACGCAGTATTTT; CDR3 protein: CSATGTSGSLDTQYF
clone size: many; D gene: TRBD2; J gene: TRBJ2-1; V gene: TRBV5-1; CDR3 DNA: TGCGCCAGCAGCTTGGTTGCGGGGGAGGGAAATGAGCAGTTCTTC; CDR3 protein: CASSLVAGEGNEQFF
clone size: many; D gene: .; J gene: TRBJ2-2; V gene: TRBV5-4; CDR3 DNA: TGTGCCAGCAGCTTTATAGACACCGGGGAGCTGTTTTTT; CDR3 protein: CASSFIDTGELFF
clone size: medium-sized; D gene: TRBD2; J gene: TRBJ2-1; V gene: TRBV6-1; CDR3 DNA: TGTGCCAGCAGTTTAGCGGGAGGGCCTTACAATGAGCAGTTCTTC; CDR3 protein: CASSLAGGPYNEQFF
clone size: .; D gene: TRBD2; J gene: TRBJ2-3; V gene: TRBV5-1; CDR3 DNA: TGCGCCAGCAGCTTGGAGGTCAGCGGGGGTAGGTATACGCAGTATTTT; CDR3 protein: CASSLEVSGGRYTQYF
clone size: .; D gene: TRBD1; J gene: TRBJ1-6; V gene: TRBV5-1; CDR3 DNA: TGCGCCAGCAGCCCCCGAACAGGGGAATATAATTCACCCCTCCACTTT; CDR3 protein: CASSPRTGEYNSPLHF
clone size: many; D gene: .; J gene: TRBJ1-6; V gene: TRBV5-8; CDR3 DNA: TGTGCCAGCAGCCTATATAATTCACCCCTCCACTTT; CDR3 protein: CASSLYNSPLHF
clone size: .; D gene: .; J gene: TRBJ2-3; V gene: TRBV11-3; CDR3 DNA: TGTGCCAGCAGCCCCCTGGGTGGGGGCACAGATACGCAGTATTTT; CDR3 protein: CASSPLGGGTDTQYF
clone size: .; D gene: TRBD1; J gene: TRBJ1-5; V gene: TRBV18; CDR3 DNA: TGTGCCAGCTCAACGACAGGGGGAGATCAGCCCCAGCATTTT; CDR3 protein: CASSTTGGDQPQHF
clone size: many; D gene: TRBD1; J gene: TRBJ2-1; V gene: TRBV3-1; CDR3 DNA: TGTGCCAGCAGCCAAGGGACAGGGGGTTTAAATGAGCAGTTCTTC; CDR3 protein: CASSQGTGGLNEQFF
clone size: medium-sized; D gene: .; J gene: TRBJ1-2; V gene: TRBV28; CDR3 DNA: TGTGCCAGCAGTGTCGGGGACGGTAGATTCATTAACTATGGCTACACCTTC; CDR3 protein: CASSVGDGRFINYGYTF
clone size: medium-sized; D gene: .; J gene: TRBJ2-7; V gene: TRBV28; CDR3 DNA: TGTGCCAGCAGTCTGACCCGGGTCAAATACTTC; CDR3 protein: CASSLTRVKYF
clone size: .; D gene: .; J gene: TRBJ1-6; V gene: TRBV19; CDR3 DNA: TGTGCCAGTAGCCCCACAGGGTTTTCCCGCTTCGGGTCACCCCTCCACTTT; CDR3 protein: CASSPTGFSRFGSPLHF